The clone carrying this T cell receptor beta chain was observed a few times. Its antigen is not identified. Construction of naive CD8 libraries employed about 17,000 to 1,100,000 sorted cells together with 10%, 30% or 50% RNA. The data are from a study of molecular identifiers for immune sequencing clone quantification. General study findings and limits: For highly expanded clones, sizes could be underestimated when identical TCR molecules share a barcode. Beyond 20 RNA copies, clones held over 97% of effector molecules, compared with under 1% in naive cells.

The CDR3 sequence is 14 residues long. V was cut by 0 bases and J by 4 bases, with 9 bases left in between. It was with previously described methods and listed TCR primers that bulk TCR libraries were made. One entry per CDR3 protein, called by TCRdb with MiXCR from the PCR reads. Found here are around 480,000 distinct CDR3 sequences, 25% of them singletons; the top ten hold over 0.6%. The receptor was derived from a human donor in good health. Some libraries in this study had Jurkat cell RNA spiked in. This chain joins TRBV12-3 or TRBV12-4 and TRBJ1-1; D may be TRBD1 (5 bases). Specimen: naive CD8+ T cells from blood, with Jurkat cell RNA spiked in. The subset was: FACS-sorted CD8+CD4-CCR7+CD45RA+ naive T cells. The CDR3 spells CASSLAGTGTEAFF. CDR3 bases: TGTGCCAGCAGTTTAGCAGGGACGGGCACTGAAGCTTTCTTT.